The 19 T cell receptor beta chains in this list originate from one sample, sequenced in a study of blood T cell repertoires in COVID-19. Method: immunoSEQ multiplex PCR; TCRdb's copy keeps in-frame clones and lacks some. Here the sample spans more than 250,000 clones, around 87% being singletons. The sequenced sample was PBMCs or T cells enriched from blood (not recorded which). Source of these receptors: a woman younger than 45 who had recovered from COVID-19.

The genes are TRBV9 and TRBJ1-6, with 11 bases matching TRBD1. CDR3 length: 17 amino acids. The junction had 9 bases not matched to a gene; V was cut back by 3 bases and J by 7 bases. Germline loops: CDR1 SGDLS, CDR2 YYNGEE. This CDR3 is CASSASPGQGENSPLHF. CDR3 nucleotide sequence: TGTGCCAGCAGCGCGAGCCCGGGACAGGGGGAAAATTCACCCCTCCACTTT.

This sequence joins TRBV5-8 and TRBJ2-3, with 12 bases that match TRBD2. The junction had 5 bases not matched to a gene; V was cut back by 4 bases and J by 5 bases. CDR1 is SGHTS and CDR2 is YDEGEE in the germline V gene. The CDR3 is 15 amino acids. CDR3: CASSTRTSGVDTQYF. The DNA for the CDR3 is TGTGCCAGCAGCACCCGGACTAGCGGGGTAGATACGCAGTATTTT.

The chain joins TRBV10-3 to TRBJ2-7, with 7 bases that match TRBD1. Unmatched junction bases numbered 2, after V lost 3 bases and J lost 0 bases. From germline, CDR1 is ENHRY and CDR2 SYGVKD. The CDR3 runs to 14 residues. The CDR3 protein is CAISESGGSYEQYF. Written as DNA, the CDR3 is TGTGCCATCAGTGAATCAGGGGGCTCCTACGAGCAGTACTTC.

The chain has TRBV25-1 and TRBJ1-1; a possible D gene is TRBD1 (5 bases). This CDR3 spans 14 amino acids. CDR1 and CDR2 (germline): MGHDK, SYGVNS. Trimming pared 6 bases from V and 1 base from J, leaving 12 bases between. DNA of the CDR3: TGTGCCAGCAGCACTTGGGGGGGGAACACTGAAGCTTTCTTT. Amino acid sequence: CASSTWGGNTEAFF.

This clone was recorded once. This chain's CDR3 is CASSRYDRSTDTQYF. The CDR3 DNA is TGTGCCAGCAGCCGTTACGACAGAAGCACAGATACGCAGTATTTT. This chain links TRBV5-6 with TRBJ2-3; weak D call: TRBD1 (5 bases). With 4 bases removed from V and 0 bases from J, the gap between germline ends came to 12 bases. This CDR3 is 15 amino acids long. Germline lookup yields CDR1 SGHDT and CDR2 YYEEEE.

The chain has TRBV7-3 and TRBJ1-1, with no clear D. Germline values: CDR1 SGHTA, CDR2 FQGTGA. The CDR3 is 13 residues long. Trimming cost V 4 bases and J 5 bases, with 11 bases left between them. The CDR3 DNA reads TGTGCCAGCAGCTCATTTATGAGGACTGAAGCTTTCTTT. Its protein is CASSSFMRTEAFF.

This clone occurred once. This chain connects TRBV10-3 to TRBJ2-7, with 8 bases fitting TRBD2. J was trimmed by 2 bases and V by 10 bases; bases with no gene match: 22. The CDR3 contains 18 residues. Germline V gene data show CDR1 as ENHRY and CDR2 as SYGVKD. CDR3 in DNA: TGTGCCACCCTCACACGGTCTAGCGGGCCTATGTTTCCCTACGAGCAGTACTTC. The encoded protein is CATLTRSSGPMFPYEQYF.

The chain carries TRBV5-8 and TRBJ2-7; D uncertain. The ends were cut back, 0 bases at V and 5 bases at J, with 15 bases in the middle. There are 15 residues in the CDR3. Germline CDR1 reads SGHTS; CDR2 reads YDEGEE. This CDR3 reads CASSLAEPGDHEQYF. CDR3 nucleotide sequence: TGTGCCAGCAGCTTGGCCGAACCCGGTGATCACGAGCAGTACTTC. The full variable domain, its missing parts supplied by reference TRBV5-8 and TRBJ2-7, is EAGVTQSPTHLIKTRGQQATLRCSPISGHTSVYWYQQALGLGLQFLLWYDEGEERNRGNFPPRFSGRQFPNYSSELNVNALELEDSALYLCASSLAEPGDHEQYFGPGTRLTVT.

The chain employs TRBV5-1 and TRBJ2-2; D possibly corresponds to TRBD1 (6 bases). The CDR3 spans 14 residues. Per germline, CDR1 SGHRS and CDR2 YFSETQ. The V and J ends lost 4 bases and 6 bases respectively, with 13 bases between them. CDR3 sequence: CASSGGQLPGELFF. CDR3 nucleotides: TGCGCCAGCAGCGGTGGACAGCTGCCCGGGGAGCTGTTTTTT.

This clone appeared a single time. This CDR3 reads CASSPDRGRVYGYTF. CDR3 sequence (DNA): TGTGCCAGCAGCCCCGACAGGGGGCGGGTTTATGGCTACACCTTC. The genes are TRBV7-9 and TRBJ1-2; 10 bases match TRBD1. The ends lost 5 bases at V and 5 bases at J; junction bases unmatched: 8. Germline lookup yields CDR1 SEHNR and CDR2 FQNEAQ (reference sequence). CDR3 length equals 15 residues.

This clone was detected many times. The V gene is TRBV28, the J gene TRBJ1-5; 7 bases are a match to TRBD1. With 6 bases clipped from V and 6 bases from J, the junction kept 11 bases outside the gene matches. The CDR3 runs to 15 residues. Germline V CDR1 and CDR2: MDHEN, SYDVKM. The CDR3 region is CASRKQGSVSQPQHF. CDR3 in DNA: TGTGCCAGCAGGAAACAGGGGTCAGTGAGTCAGCCCCAGCATTTT.

The DNA for the CDR3 is TGTGCCAGTAGTATCGATTCTCCTAGCGGTCCCTACGAGCAGTACTTC. This gives the protein CASSIDSPSGPYEQYF. V usage is TRBV19 and J usage is TRBJ2-7, with 7 bases lining up with TRBD2. With 3 bases clipped from V and 2 bases from J, the junction kept 10 bases outside the gene matches. The CDR3 is 16 amino acids. Germline V CDR1 and CDR2: LNHDA, SQIVND (reference sequence). The complete variable domain, with remaining parts taken from reference TRBV19 and TRBJ2-7, reads DGGITQSPKYLFRKEGQNVTLSCEQNLNHDAMYWYRQDPGQGLRLIYYSQIVNDFQKGDIAEGYSVSREKKESFPLTVTSAQKNPTAFYLCASSIDSPSGPYEQYFGPGTRLTVT.

V usage is TRBV29-1 and J usage is TRBJ2-3; 8 bases match TRBD1. Germline CDR1 is SQVTM and CDR2 is ANQGSEA. The junction had 1 base not matched to a gene; V was cut back by 2 bases and J by 3 bases. CDR3 length equals 13 residues. CDR3 nucleotide sequence: TGCAGCGTTGAAAACAGGGGGACAGATACGCAGTATTTT. Its translation: CSVENRGTDTQYF.

Points on this clone: One end of the junction is discordant with germline, which a read error may explain. For the CDR3, the DNA is TGCGCCCGCAGCCGGGGGCGGGGGGAATACAATGAGCAGTTCTTC. This gives the protein CARSRGRGEYNEQFF. The chain joins TRBV4-1 to TRBJ2-1; 8 bases line up with TRBD2. This CDR3 contains 15 residues. Germline loops: CDR1 MGHRA, CDR2 YSYEKL.

This clone was picked up a small number of times. This chain links TRBV4-3 with TRBJ1-6, with D possibly being TRBD1 (6 bases). The CDR3 extends over 16 amino acids. Germline V CDR1 and CDR2: LGHNA, YSLEER. The V gene lost 0 bases and the J gene lost 7 bases, with 13 bases spanning the gap. DNA for the CDR3: TGCGCCAGCAGCCAAGATGGGGGGGCGAGGAATTCACCCCTCCACTTT. It codes for CASSQDGGARNSPLHF.

The V gene is TRBV28, the J gene TRBJ1-5, with 7 bases identical to TRBD1. The V segment lost 7 bases and the J segment 4 bases; nucleotides outside the gene matches: 1. Germline values: CDR1 MDHEN, CDR2 SYDVKM. The CDR3 is made up of 12 amino acids. CDR3 coding DNA: TGTGCCAGCAAGGGGGCGAATCAGCCCCAGCATTTT. Translation gives CASKGANQPQHF.

This chain connects TRBV7-6 to TRBJ1-1, with TRBD1 matching 8 bases. The germline V gene has CDR1 SGHVS and CDR2 FNYEAQ. V shed 4 bases, J shed 3 bases, and the junction held 7 bases outside the gene matches. This CDR3 is built from 15 residues. The CDR3 bases are TGTGCCAGCAGCTCCCAACAGGGGGGGGACACTGAAGCTTTCTTT. This gives the protein CASSSQQGGDTEAFF.

This chain uses TRBV15 with TRBJ1-4; 10 bases align to TRBD1. The germline V gene has CDR1 LNHNV and CDR2 YYDKDF (reference sequence). CDR3 length: 16 amino acids. Trimming took 2 bases from V and 7 from J; bases not matched to a gene: 7. The CDR3 protein is CATSRRLTGGSEKLFF. The CDR3, as DNA: TGTGCCACCAGCAGAAGGTTGACAGGGGGCTCTGAAAAACTGTTTTTT.

The V gene is TRBV5-4, the J gene TRBJ2-7; D is unclear. The CDR3 extends over 12 amino acids. Trimming took off 3 bases at V and 0 bases at J, with 4 bases between the two ends. Germline V gene lookup returns CDR1 SGHNT and CDR2 YYREEE (reference sequence). CDR3 sequence reads: CASSSSSYEQYF. In DNA form, the CDR3 reads TGTGCCAGCAGCTCCAGCTCCTACGAGCAGTACTTC.